Included here is one T cell receptor (beta chain) sequence, with context. As yet, its antigen is unknown. Germline CDR1 SGHKS, CDR2 YYEKEE (reference sequence). The CDR3 covers 15 residues. V lost 0 bases and J lost 8, with 15 bases in between. When ophthalmopathy did not progress within 18 months, Graves' hyperthyroidism was considered stable. The TCR beta CDR3 regions underwent amplification using RNA transcripts as the source. The TCR CDR3 was amplified in a first-round RT-PCR using the HTBI primer set. Each CDR3 protein gets one entry after TCRdb re-called the multiplex PCR reads with MiXCR. The profile shows around 300,000 distinct CDR3 sequences, more than 11% of them singletons. This record comes from a study of T cells in Graves' hyperthyroidism and ophthalmopathy. Study outcomes and limitations: Before onset, by a median of around six months, the model predicted ophthalmopathy. Most clonotypes expanded in the thyroid (above 0.001) were also present in blood.

The sequenced sample was blood. The chain carries TRBV5-5 and TRBJ2-1; D possibly corresponds to TRBD2 (6 bases). This TCR derives from a woman aged 25 to 39 with Graves' hyperthyroidism. CDR3 DNA: TGTGCCAGCAGCTTGGGGGGACTCCCGTTGGATGAGCAGTTCTTC. Encoded protein: CASSLGGLPLDEQFF.